This T cell receptor (beta chain) was observed in a study of early T cells in non-severe SARS-CoV-2 infection. In the study overall: Investigators sequenced bulk RNA drawn from unsorted whole blood, and chains remained unpaired.

Comment on this clonotype: Its antigen remains unidentified.

The study, taken as a whole, reports: Missing private and CD4 specificities, VDJdb matching favored anti-spike CD8 responses.

V dropped 5 bases and J dropped 3 bases, with 13 bases sitting between them. The length of the CDR3 is 15 residues. Germline V gene data show CDR1 as SGHTA and CDR2 as FQGTGA. Separate cDNA molecules each had unique molecular identifiers attached to them. One entry per CDR3 protein, called by TCRdb with MiXCR from the 5' RACE reads. The sample has about 64,000 distinct CDR3 sequences, roughly 9% seen once; the top ten hold roughly 13%. This chain connects TRBV7-3 to TRBJ2-2; D is perhaps TRBD2 (5 bases). The specimen comprised whole blood, sampled at baseline. The sequence derives from an adult who was a healthcare worker with PCR-confirmed SARS-CoV-2 infection or an uninfected control (not recorded which). DNA for the CDR3: TGTGCCAGCAGCGAAACTCTAGCTGACACCGGGGAGCTGTTTTTT. Translating it yields CASSETLADTGELFF.